The entry below describes one T cell receptor beta chain. Its antigen is still unknown. This entry is derived from a study of cytomegalovirus exposure and HLA in healthy donors. General study results and limits: Earlier results showed most TCR beta V segments being productive about 90% or about 30% of the time.

PCR amplification relied on 60 Vbeta primers (plus 13 Jbeta primers). Sequenced by immunoSEQ multiplex PCR; TCRdb stores in-frame clones only, minus some. The repertoire holds approximately 240,000 clones, with over 65% as singletons. The sequenced sample consisted of PBMCs. This receptor was identified in a woman aged 60-75 years in good health and CMV-seropositive.

CDR3 nucleotide sequence: TGCGCCAGCAGCTTTGCTGCGGATTTAGGAAACACCATATATTTT. Residues: CASSFAADLGNTIYF. This chain links TRBV5-1 with TRBJ1-3; D ambiguous. The CDR3 runs 15 residues. Trimming took off 2 bases at V and 4 bases at J, with 13 bases between the two ends. Looked up from germline, CDR1 is SGHRS and CDR2 is YFSETQ. Full variable domain (outside the CDR3, taken from reference TRBV5-1 and TRBJ1-3): KAGVTQTPRYLIKTRGQQVTLSCSPISGHRSVSWYQQTPGQGLQFLFEYFSETQRNKGNFPGRFSGRQFSNSRSEMNVSTLELGDSALYLCASSFAADLGNTIYFGEGSWLTVV.